The 2 T cell receptor beta chains in this list originate from one sample, sequenced in a study of graft-versus-host responses after intestinal transplantation. Measured with immunoSEQ multiplex PCR; TCRdb has only the in-frame clones, and not every one. The sample includes 35,000 to 45,000 clones, 90% to 95% seen only once; the top ten take less than 0.25%. These TCRs' antigens remain unknown. This specimen was unstimulated CD8+ T cells sorted from spleen or lymph node cells, taken before transplant. These receptors were collected from a human donor who was the organ donor for an intestinal transplant.

The chain uses TRBV6-5 and TRBJ2-1, with 7 positions matching TRBD2. There are 14 residues in the CDR3. In germline, CDR1 is MNHEY, CDR2 SVGAGI. J was trimmed by 6 bases and V by 6 bases; bases with no gene match: 8. DNA of the CDR3: TGTGCCAGCAGAGTCTTGGGGGGGGGCAATGAGCAGTTCTTC. It is translated as CASRVLGGGNEQFF.

The chain recombines TRBV7-9 with TRBJ2-1, with D unresolved. Germline CDR1 is SEHNR and CDR2 is FQNEAQ (reference sequence). V lost 3 bases and J lost 6, with 6 bases in between. The CDR3 runs 12 residues. The DNA for the CDR3 is TGTGCCAGCAGCTTTGAAAGCAATGAGCAGTTCTTC. Translated, it gives CASSFESNEQFF. The full variable domain, in which reference TRBV7-9 and TRBJ2-1 provide the parts outside the CDR3, is DTGVSQNPRHKITKRGQNVTFRCDPISEHNRLYWYRQTLGQGPEFLTYFQNEAQLEKSRLLSDRFSAERPKGSFSTLEIQRTEQGDSAMYLCASSFESNEQFFGPGTRLTVL.